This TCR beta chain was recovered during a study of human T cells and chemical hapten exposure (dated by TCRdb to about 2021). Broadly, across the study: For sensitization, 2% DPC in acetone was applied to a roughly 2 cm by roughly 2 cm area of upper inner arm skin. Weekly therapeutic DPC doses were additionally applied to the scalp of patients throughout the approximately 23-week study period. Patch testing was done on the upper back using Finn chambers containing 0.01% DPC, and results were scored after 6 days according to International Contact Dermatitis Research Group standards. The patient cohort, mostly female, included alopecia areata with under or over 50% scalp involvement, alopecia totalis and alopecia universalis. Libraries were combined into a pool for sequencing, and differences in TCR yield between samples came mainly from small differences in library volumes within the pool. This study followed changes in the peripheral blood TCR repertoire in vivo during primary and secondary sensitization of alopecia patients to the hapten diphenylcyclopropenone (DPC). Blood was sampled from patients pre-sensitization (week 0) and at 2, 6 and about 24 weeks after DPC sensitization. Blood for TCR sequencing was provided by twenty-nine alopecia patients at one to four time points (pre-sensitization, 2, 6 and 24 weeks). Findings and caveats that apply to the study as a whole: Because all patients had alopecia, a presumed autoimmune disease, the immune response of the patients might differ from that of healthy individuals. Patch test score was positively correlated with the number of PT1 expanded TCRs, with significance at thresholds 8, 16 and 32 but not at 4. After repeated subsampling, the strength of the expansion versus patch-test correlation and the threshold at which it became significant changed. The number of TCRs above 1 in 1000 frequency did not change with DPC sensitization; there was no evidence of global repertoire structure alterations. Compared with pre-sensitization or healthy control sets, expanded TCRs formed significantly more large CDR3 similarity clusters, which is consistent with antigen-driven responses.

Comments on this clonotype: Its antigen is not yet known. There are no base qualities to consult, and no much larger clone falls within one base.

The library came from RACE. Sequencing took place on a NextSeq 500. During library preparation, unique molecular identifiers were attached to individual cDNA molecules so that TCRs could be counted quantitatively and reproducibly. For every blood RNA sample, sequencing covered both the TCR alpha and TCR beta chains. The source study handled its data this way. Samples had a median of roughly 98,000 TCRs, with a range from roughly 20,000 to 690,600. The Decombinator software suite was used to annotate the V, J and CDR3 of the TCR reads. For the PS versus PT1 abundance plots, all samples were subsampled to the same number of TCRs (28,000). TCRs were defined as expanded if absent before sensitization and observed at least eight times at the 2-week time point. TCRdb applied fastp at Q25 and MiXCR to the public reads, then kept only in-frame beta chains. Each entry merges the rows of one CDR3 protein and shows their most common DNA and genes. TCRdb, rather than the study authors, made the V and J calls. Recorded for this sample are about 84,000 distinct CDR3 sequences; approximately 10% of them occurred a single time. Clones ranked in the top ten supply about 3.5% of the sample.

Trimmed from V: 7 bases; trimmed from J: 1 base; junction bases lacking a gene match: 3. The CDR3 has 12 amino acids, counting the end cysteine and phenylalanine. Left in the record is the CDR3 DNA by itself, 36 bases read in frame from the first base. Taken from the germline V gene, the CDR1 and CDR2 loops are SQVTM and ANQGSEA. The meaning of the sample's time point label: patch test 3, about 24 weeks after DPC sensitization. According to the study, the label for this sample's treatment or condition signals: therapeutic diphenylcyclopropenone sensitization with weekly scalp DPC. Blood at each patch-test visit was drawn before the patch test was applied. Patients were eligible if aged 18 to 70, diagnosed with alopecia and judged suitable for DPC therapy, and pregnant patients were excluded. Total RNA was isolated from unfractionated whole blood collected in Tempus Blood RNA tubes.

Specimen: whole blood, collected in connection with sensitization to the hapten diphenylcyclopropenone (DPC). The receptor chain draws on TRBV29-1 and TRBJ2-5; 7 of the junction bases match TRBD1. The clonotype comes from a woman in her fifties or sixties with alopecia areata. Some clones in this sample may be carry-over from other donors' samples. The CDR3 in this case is CSARQGQETQYF. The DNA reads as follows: TGCAGCGCTCGACAGGGCCAAGAGACCCAGTACTTC.